Reported below is one TCR beta chain. The authors split each subset's genomic DNA evenly across several immunoSEQ plates. Data came from immunoSEQ multiplex PCR; TCRdb stores just in-frame clones and leaves some out. The sample shows about 600,000 clones, 95% of them seen only once. In the naive CD8 group, cells lacked CD45RO and were positively selected for CCR7, so terminally differentiated effector memory CD45RA+ cells were left out. These data are taken from a study of shared clonotypes between healthy human individuals. The germline V gene has CDR1 LGHNA and CDR2 YNFKEQ. CDR3 length: 15 residues. Trimming shortened V by 6 bases and J by 2 bases, and 16 bases separated the two germline ends.

This receptor was obtained from a woman younger than 45 in good health. The sample consisted of naive CD8+ T cells sorted from blood. J is TRBJ2-5 and V is TRBV4-2; D perhaps matches TRBD1 (6 bases). The CDR3 spells CASRQTGQRQETQYF. DNA of the CDR3: TGTGCCAGCAGACAGACTGGACAGCGACAAGAGACCCAGTACTTC.